This T cell receptor (beta chain) was identified during a study of blood T cell repertoires in COVID-19. V was pared by 3 bases and J by 1 base, with 7 bases between. This CDR3 comprises 14 residues. The germline gives CDR1 LNHDA, CDR2 SQIVND (reference sequence). Concerning this clone itself: This specimen includes other DNA sequences encoding the same CDR3.

Here immunoSEQ multiplex PCR was the method, and the copy in TCRdb shows in-frame clones only, minus some. Seen here are about 190,000 clones, around 86% observed once, and the top ten hold around 7%. The sequenced material came from peripheral blood. This receptor was taken from a man between 35 and 55 years old with acute or convalescent COVID-19. The rearrangement links TRBV19 to TRBJ1-5; D not resolved. CDR3 sequence (DNA): TGTGCCAGTAGTATTCGGGGAAGCAATCAGCCCCAGCATTTT. Its protein is CASSIRGSNQPQHF.